This entry lists 4 T cell receptor beta chains sequenced from one sample in a study of human T cells and chemical hapten exposure. TCRdb reprocessed the RACE reads via MiXCR and lists one record per CDR3 protein. The table lists 52,000 or so distinct CDR3 sequences, 9.5% to 10% of them singletons. Time point reported: pre-sensitization, week 0. The treatment is: therapeutic diphenylcyclopropenone sensitization with weekly scalp DPC. The sample was whole blood, taken in connection with sensitization to the hapten diphenylcyclopropenone (DPC). The receptors stem from a man aged 40-50 years with alopecia areata. Some clones in this sample may be carry-over from other donors' samples.

This chain joins TRBV2 and TRBJ2-1, with D tentatively TRBD2 (5 bases). From germline, CDR1 is SNHLY and CDR2 FYNNEI. Trimming stripped 8 bases from V and 4 bases from J, with 15 bases between. The CDR3 is 14 residues long. The CDR3 region is CASQPGWDYNEQFF. CDR3 in DNA: TGTGCCAGCCAGCCGGGGTGGGATTACAATGAGCAGTTCTTC.

This clonotype was observed a few times. V gene TRBV29-1 combines with J gene TRBJ2-7, with no clear D. Trimming removed 4 bases from V and 6 bases from J, with 13 bases in between. Per germline, CDR1 SQVTM and CDR2 ANQGSEA. This CDR3 comprises 12 residues. The CDR3: CSVVRSKSEQYF. CDR3 nucleotides: TGCAGCGTTGTGAGGTCCAAGTCCGAGCAGTACTTC.

This clonotype was detected many times. The chain uses TRBV12-3 or TRBV12-4 and TRBJ2-7; TRBD2 matches at 8 bases. The CDR3 contains 15 residues. V lost 2 bases to trimming and J lost 3 bases; unmatched junction nucleotides: 6. CDR3 amino acids: CASSLSGRWGYEQYF. CDR3 in DNA: TGTGCCAGCAGTTTAAGCGGGAGATGGGGCTACGAGCAGTACTTC.

This clonotype has just a few counts. The chain has TRBV10-2 and TRBJ2-3, with 7 bases that match TRBD1. This CDR3 is 14 amino acids long. CDR1 and CDR2 from the germline V gene are WSHSY and SAAADI. Trimming at V came to 6 bases and at J to 4 bases, leaving 7 bases not matched to a gene. The CDR3, as DNA: TGCGCCAGCAGCCCTAACAGGGGTTCAGATACGCAGTATTTT. Translation gives CASSPNRGSDTQYF.